A single sample is the source of the 15 T cell receptor beta chains below, sequenced in a study of vaccination effects on CD4 cells after COVID-19. Antigen-specific CD4+ T cells were first expanded with viral peptide pools by the ViraFEST assay and only then sequenced. Between days 9 and 10 of culture, CD4+ T cells were separated out. Each participant was given two doses of one vaccine (BNT162b2 or mRNA-1273). The table came from immunoSEQ multiplex PCR; TCRdb's copy has only in-frame clones and leaves some out. This table holds 30,000 or so clones, more than 60% found once. The antigens of these receptors remain unknown. The source was CD4+ T cells from PBMCs cultured with HCoV-NL63 spike peptides, collected after COVID-19 vaccination. Receptors originate from a human donor who received a COVID-19 vaccine.

In its sample, this clone was seen a few times. The chain is built from TRBV5-1 and TRBJ1-6; TRBD1 agrees at 8 bases. The germline CDR1 and CDR2 sequences are SGHRS and YFSETQ. Trimming cost V 4 bases and J 2 bases; bases outside gene matches: 2. The CDR3 runs to 15 residues. The CDR3 nucleotides are TGCGCCAGCAGCCCGGGACAGGCCTATAATTCACCCCTCCACTTT. Translating gives CASSPGQAYNSPLHF.

This sequence joins TRBV11-2 and TRBJ2-1; tentative D call: TRBD1 (6 bases). Trimming took 5 bases from V and 9 from J, leaving 17 bases between them. This CDR3 has 14 amino acids. CDR1 and CDR2 from the germline V gene are SGHAT and FQNNGV. CDR3 residues: CASSPIKGGGEQFF. The CDR3 DNA reads TGTGCCAGCAGCCCTATAAAAGGGGGTGGTGAGCAGTTCTTC.

This chain joins TRBV5-4 and TRBJ2-5, with 7 bases identical to TRBD1. With 5 bases clipped from V and 3 bases from J, the junction kept 4 bases outside the gene matches. This CDR3 has 13 amino acids. CDR1 and CDR2 (germline): SGHNT, YYREEE (reference sequence). The CDR3 loop reads CASRQGTEETQYF. As DNA, the CDR3 is TGTGCCAGCAGACAGGGGACAGAAGAGACCCAGTACTTC. Full variable domain (missing parts from reference TRBV5-4 and TRBJ2-5): ETGVTQSPTHLIKTRGQQVTLRCSSQSGHNTVSWYQQALGQGPQFIFQYYREEENGRGNFPPRFSGLQFPNYSSELNVNALELDDSALYLCASRQGTEETQYFGPGTRLLVL.

V usage is TRBV18 and J usage is TRBJ2-2, with D perhaps TRBD1 (5 bases). CDR1 KGHSH and CDR2 LQKENI come from the germline V gene. The CDR3 consists of 16 residues. V lost 1 base and J lost 2, with 11 bases in between. DNA of the CDR3: TGTGCCAGCTCACCACTTGACAGCTTAAACACCGGGGAGCTGTTTTTT. Protein product: CASSPLDSLNTGELFF.

The chain carries TRBV27 and TRBJ2-3, with 14 bases that match TRBD2. The CDR3 extends over 15 amino acids. Germline loops: CDR1 MNHEY, CDR2 SMNVEV (reference sequence). V lost 6 bases to trimming and J lost 4 bases; unmatched junction nucleotides: 3. CDR3 amino acids: CASRRLAGGADTQYF. Here the CDR3 DNA reads TGTGCCAGCAGACGACTAGCGGGAGGGGCAGATACGCAGTATTTT.

The rearrangement links TRBV6-1 to TRBJ2-2; tentatively, D is TRBD1 or TRBD2 (6 bases each). The CDR3 extends over 16 amino acids. Germline V gives CDR1 MNHNS, CDR2 SASEGT. Between the trimmed V and J ends, which lost 3 bases and 4 bases, there was a span of 15 bases. The CDR3: CASSDQWGAVTGELFF. CDR3 sequence (DNA): TGTGCCAGCAGTGACCAGTGGGGGGCTGTCACCGGGGAGCTGTTTTTT.

This clone was detected only once. The rearrangement links TRBV5-1 to TRBJ1-2, with D possibly TRBD1 on 6 matching bases. Trimming took 0 bases from V and 4 from J, leaving 16 bases between them. This CDR3 contains 16 residues. The V gene's germline CDR1 is SGHRS and CDR2 YFSETQ. CDR3 DNA: TGCGCCAGCAGCTTGGCCCCTGGACAGCCCCTCTATGGCTACACCTTC. Encoded protein: CASSLAPGQPLYGYTF.

The V gene is TRBV29-1, the J gene TRBJ2-3; a possible D gene is TRBD2 (5 bases). The CDR3 is 13 amino acids. CDR1 and CDR2 (germline): SQVTM, ANQGSEA. Trimming left V 6 bases short and J 6 bases short, with 16 bases between. DNA of the CDR3: TGCAGCGTCTGGACTCCATCAAGGGATACGCAGTATTTT. Protein product: CSVWTPSRDTQYF.

This clone came up once. V is TRBV11-1 and J is TRBJ2-7, with D unclear. V gave up 2 bases and J gave up 4 bases, with 3 bases separating them. Germline V gene sequence: CDR1 SGHAT, CDR2 FQDESV (reference sequence). The CDR3 contains 11 residues. The CDR3 bases are TGTGCCAGCAGCTTACAGTACGAGCAGTACTTC. Protein: CASSLQYEQYF.

The chain links TRBV29-1 to TRBJ1-1; D is possibly TRBD1 (5 bases). V gave up 7 bases and J gave up 4 bases, with 10 bases separating them. The CDR3 has 11 amino acids. CDR1 is SQVTM and CDR2 is ANQGSEA in the germline V gene. The CDR3 spells CSARDSTEAFF. The CDR3 nucleotides are TGCAGCGCCCGAGACAGCACTGAAGCTTTCTTT.

The chain couples TRBV7-9 to TRBJ2-2, with 10 bases matching TRBD2. Unmatched junction bases numbered 10, after V lost 6 bases and J lost 0 bases. Germline V gives CDR1 SEHNR, CDR2 FQNEAQ (reference sequence). The CDR3 is made up of 18 amino acids. In DNA, the CDR3 is TGTGCCAGCAGGAAAAGAGAGCGGGAGGGCCCGAACACCGGGGAGCTGTTTTTT. Encoded protein: CASRKREREGPNTGELFF. Together with reference TRBV7-9 and TRBJ2-2, the CDR3 gives the full variable domain: DTGVSQNPRHKITKRGQNVTFRCDPISEHNRLYWYRQTLGQGPEFLTYFQNEAQLEKSRLLSDRFSAERPKGSFSTLEIQRTEQGDSAMYLCASRKREREGPNTGELFFGEGSRLTVL.

There are a few counts of this clone. The rearrangement links TRBV5-1 to TRBJ2-3; TRBD2 matches at 11 bases. The CDR3 consists of 15 residues. Per the germline V gene, CDR1 is SGHRS and CDR2 is YFSETQ. V lost 1 base and J lost 5; bases outside the gene matches: 3. The CDR3 spells CASSLTSGGKDTQYF. CDR3 coding DNA: TGCGCCAGCAGCTTGACTAGCGGGGGTAAAGATACGCAGTATTTT.

V and J are TRBV5-6 and TRBJ2-3, with 12 nucleotides matching TRBD2. Germline V lookup: CDR1 SGHDT, CDR2 YYEEEE. There are 16 residues in the CDR3. V shed 3 bases, J shed 3 bases, and the junction held 5 bases outside the gene matches. CDR3 nucleotides: TGTGCCAGCAGCTGGTTCACTAGCGGGGGGACAGATACGCAGTATTTT. This gives the protein CASSWFTSGGTDTQYF. Filled out from reference TRBV5-6 and TRBJ2-3, the complete variable domain reads DAGVTQSPTHLIKTRGQQVTLRCSPKSGHDTVSWYQQALGQGPQFIFQYYEEEERQRGNFPDRFSGHQFPNYSSELNVNALLLGDSALYLCASSWFTSGGTDTQYFGPGTRLTVL.

V is TRBV6-4 and J is TRBJ2-2, with 12 nucleotides matching TRBD2. CDR1 and CDR2 (germline): MRHNA, SNTAGT. V was clipped by 2 bases and J by 5 bases; unmatched bases: 0. The CDR3 extends over 15 amino acids. DNA of the CDR3: TGTGCCAGCAGTGACGGGACTAGCGGGACCGGGGAGCTGTTTTTT. Translated: CASSDGTSGTGELFF.

This sequence joins TRBV3-1 (or the pseudogene TRBV3-2) and TRBJ2-1, with D hard to call. CDR1 LGHDT and CDR2 YNNKEL come from the germline V gene (reference sequence). With 3 bases removed from V and 4 bases from J, the gap between germline ends came to 4 bases. The CDR3 runs 12 residues. The CDR3 DNA follows: TGTGCCAGCAGCCAGCGATACAATGAGCAGTTCTTC. Its translation: CASSQRYNEQFF.